This TCR beta chain stems from a study of T-cell reconstitution after alpha-beta-depleted transplantation in children. Study outcomes and limitations: The study traced high day-60 TCRbeta diversity in some patients to surviving recipient T cells and thymic progenitors. Hyperexpanded clones declined; after one year, newly produced T cells mostly supplied diversity. There were reportedly several hundred expanded graft clones from which alpha-beta T cells came about two months after transplant.

The length of the CDR3 is 17 residues. V dropped 8 bases and J dropped 2; count of bases not matched to a gene: 16. Germline V gene lookup returns CDR1 MGHRA and CDR2 YSYEKL. This clonotype was picked up many times. Antigen unknown. Unique molecular identifiers were incorporated during preparation of the TCRbeta library. TCRdb re-analysed the PCR reads in MiXCR, keeping a single row per CDR3 protein. Among about 300,000 distinct CDR3 sequences listed, 10% were seen once. The chain couples TRBV4-1 to TRBJ2-5; TRBD2 matches 8 bases. This sequence was found in a boy in the first two years of life with acute myeloid leukemia, due to receive a stem cell transplant. The material sequenced was PBMCs, taken before TCRalphabeta/CD19-depleted stem cell transplant. The CDR3 reads CASAATSGVPFQETQYF. The DNA for the CDR3 is TGCGCCAGCGCGGCCACTAGCGGTGTCCCCTTTCAAGAGACCCAGTACTTC.